The rows below give T cell receptor beta chains drawn from one sample of a study of T cell changes during pregnancy in multiple sclerosis. The protocol was immunoSEQ multiplex PCR, while the TCRdb copy is restricted to in-frame clones and leaves out a portion. The table lists roughly 80,000 clones, 85% to 95% of them singletons. The sequences come from peripheral blood, collected in the second trimester of pregnancy. The receptors come from a female donor with multiple sclerosis, enrolled in a pregnancy study. Each CDR3 is given with its conserved first and last residue. A D gene is named only where the DNA matches it firmly. Clone size appears in some rows only: once, few, many, or a class for an expanded clone.

D: NA; V: TRBV7-6; J: TRBJ2-7; size: few; CDR3: CASSFQDRTYEQYF; DNA: TGTGCCAGCAGCTTTCAGGACAGAACCTACGAGCAGTACTTC
D: NA; V: TRBV11-3; J: TRBJ2-1; size: NA; CDR3: CASSSIQGEQFF; DNA: TGTGCCAGCAGCTCAATACAGGGTGAGCAGTTCTTC
D: TRBD1; V: TRBV6-5; J: TRBJ2-2; size: NA; CDR3: CASRAQGASTGELFF; DNA: TGTGCCAGCAGGGCCCAGGGGGCGAGCACCGGGGAGCTGTTTTTT
D: NA; V: TRBV4-1; J: TRBJ2-7; size: NA; CDR3: CASSPRTESSYEQYF; DNA: TGCGCCAGCAGCCCACGGACAGAGAGCTCCTACGAGCAGTACTTC
D: NA; V: TRBV5-4; J: TRBJ1-1; size: NA; CDR3: CASRSSGVPEAFF; DNA: TGTGCCAGCAGATCATCGGGAGTTCCTGAAGCTTTCTTT
D: TRBD2; V: TRBV9; J: TRBJ2-2; size: once; CDR3: CASSAGGIDGELFF; DNA: TGTGCCAGCAGCGCCGGGGGGATTGACGGGGAGCTGTTTTTT
D: TRBD1; V: TRBV5-8; J: TRBJ1-5; size: NA; CDR3: CASSQGQGARGQPQHF; DNA: TGTGCCAGCAGCCAAGGACAGGGGGCGAGGGGACAGCCCCAGCATTTT
D: TRBD1; V: TRBV6-5; J: TRBJ1-6; size: NA; CDR3: CASRESPGGNSPLHF; DNA: TGTGCCAGCAGAGAAAGCCCAGGGGGCAATTCACCCCTCCACTTT
D: TRBD1; V: TRBV7-7; J: TRBJ2-7; size: NA; CDR3: CASSLRPGQGAEGSYEQYF; DNA: TGTGCTAGCAGCTTACGACCGGGACAGGGGGCTGAGGGTTCCTACGAGCAGTACTTC
D: NA; V: TRBV5-6; J: TRBJ1-2; size: NA; CDR3: CASSFRRGPVGGYTF; DNA: TGTGCCAGCAGCTTCCGCAGGGGTCCCGTGGGCGGCTACACCTTC
D: NA; V: TRBV2; J: TRBJ1-4; size: NA; CDR3: CASSESFNEKLFF; DNA: TGTGCCAGCAGTGAGAGCTTTAATGAAAAACTGTTTTTT
D: NA; V: TRBV19; J: TRBJ2-7; size: NA; CDR3: CASESTESYEQYF; DNA: TGTGCCAGTGAATCGACAGAAAGCTACGAGCAGTACTTC
D: TRBD2; V: TRBV7-3; J: TRBJ2-3; size: NA; CDR3: CASSIGGTSTDTQYF; DNA: TGTGCCAGCAGCATCGGGGGGACTAGCACAGATACGCAGTATTTT
D: TRBD2; V: TRBV5-6; J: TRBJ2-2; size: NA; CDR3: CASSLSGLAITGELFF; DNA: TGTGCCAGCAGCTTGAGCGGACTAGCGATCACCGGGGAGCTGTTTTTT
D: NA; V: TRBV5-6; J: TRBJ1-6; size: NA; CDR3: CASSLGLGGSSPLHF; DNA: TGTGCCAGCAGCTTGGGTTTAGGAGGGTCTTCACCCCTCCACTTT
D: NA; V: TRBV6-5; J: TRBJ2-7; size: NA; CDR3: CASQSGNSYEQYF; DNA: TGTGCCAGCCAGTCAGGAAACTCCTACGAGCAGTACTTC
D: NA; V: TRBV4-2; J: TRBJ2-5; size: NA; CDR3: CASSQDPSDSYQETQYF; DNA: TGTGCCAGCAGCCAAGATCCGTCGGACAGCTACCAAGAGACCCAGTACTTC
D: NA; V: TRBV7-2; J: TRBJ2-7; size: NA; CDR3: CASSDRAPYEQYF; DNA: TGTGCCAGCAGCGACAGAGCACCCTACGAGCAGTACTTC
D: NA; V: TRBV5-1; J: TRBJ2-7; size: NA; CDR3: CASSLVGGNPYEQYF; DNA: TGCGCCAGCAGCTTGGTTGGGGGGAACCCGTACGAGCAGTACTTC
D: TRBD1; V: TRBV10-2; J: TRBJ2-1; size: NA; CDR3: CASSGQGAGSRYNEQFF; DNA: TGCGCCAGCAGTGGACAGGGGGCAGGATCCCGCTACAATGAGCAGTTCTTC
D: NA; V: TRBV5-1; J: TRBJ2-7; size: NA; CDR3: CASSLVSGVVLYEQYF; DNA: TGCGCCAGCAGCTTGGTATCAGGGGTGGTCCTCTACGAGCAGTACTTC
D: NA; V: TRBV5-1; J: TRBJ2-3; size: NA; CDR3: CASSSDRHSTDTQYF; DNA: TGCGCCAGCAGCTCCGACAGACATAGCACAGATACGCAGTATTTT
D: NA; V: TRBV4-1; J: TRBJ2-2; size: NA; CDR3: CASSQVGYHRELFF; DNA: TGCGCCAGCAGCCAAGTGGGCTATCATCGGGAGCTGTTTTTT
D: TRBD2; V: TRBV27; J: TRBJ2-3; size: NA; CDR3: CASSSLAGGLGDTQYF; DNA: TGTGCCAGCAGTTCACTAGCGGGGGGGCTAGGAGATACGCAGTATTTT
D: NA; V: TRBV6-1; J: TRBJ2-7; size: NA; CDR3: CASSEGFGHLYF; DNA: TGTGCCAGCAGTGAGGGTTTCGGACATCTGTACTTC
D: NA; V: TRBV29-1; J: TRBJ1-1; size: NA; CDR3: CSVFRHFQNTEAFF; DNA: TGCAGCGTTTTCCGACATTTCCAGAACACTGAAGCTTTCTTT
D: NA; V: TRBV5-1; J: TRBJ1-2; size: NA; CDR3: CASSLTRTSGDGYTF; DNA: TGCGCCAGCAGCTTGACACGGACCTCAGGGGATGGCTACACCTTC
D: NA; V: TRBV7-3; J: TRBJ2-3; size: NA; CDR3: CASSLNQRASTDTQYF; DNA: TGTGCCAGCAGCTTGAATCAGCGGGCGAGCACAGATACGCAGTATTTT
D: TRBD1; V: TRBV29-1; J: TRBJ2-4; size: NA; CDR3: CSVRTTGVDKNIQYF; DNA: TGCAGCGTCCGAACGACAGGGGTTGATAAAAACATTCAGTACTTC
D: TRBD2; V: TRBV5-1; J: TRBJ2-5; size: NA; CDR3: CASSFGGGPGETQYF; DNA: TGCGCCAGCAGCTTCGGGGGAGGGCCGGGAGAGACCCAGTACTTC
D: NA; V: TRBV7-6; J: TRBJ1-1; size: NA; CDR3: CASSLGLGGLRTEAFF; DNA: TGTGCCAGCAGCCTGGGATTGGGGGGGCTTCGGACTGAAGCTTTCTTT
D: NA; V: TRBV18; J: TRBJ2-3; size: once; CDR3: CASSPLAGGRDTDTQYF; DNA: TGTGCCAGCTCACCCCTCGCTGGGGGGAGAGACACAGATACGCAGTATTTT
D: NA; V: TRBV10-1; J: TRBJ2-7; size: once; CDR3: CASSFSPSSEQYF; DNA: TGCGCCAGCAGTTTTAGCCCGTCGAGCGAGCAGTACTTC
D: TRBD1; V: TRBV19; J: TRBJ1-2; size: NA; CDR3: CASSTKPGTANYGYTF; DNA: TGTGCCAGTAGTACTAAACCCGGGACAGCTAACTATGGCTACACCTTC
D: NA; V: TRBV7-3; J: TRBJ1-1; size: NA; CDR3: CASSLSGGNTEAFF; DNA: TGTGCCAGCAGCTTATCGGGGGGGAACACTGAAGCTTTCTTT
D: TRBD2; V: TRBV2; J: TRBJ2-3; size: few; CDR3: CASSESPTSGGAVDTQYF; DNA: TGTGCCAGCAGTGAATCTCCCACTAGCGGGGGGGCCGTAGATACGCAGTATTTT
D: TRBD2; V: TRBV4-2; J: TRBJ2-2; size: NA; CDR3: CASSPRGADTGELFF; DNA: TGTGCCAGCAGCCCGCGGGGGGCGGATACCGGGGAGCTGTTTTTT
D: TRBD2; V: TRBV18; J: TRBJ2-2; size: once; CDR3: CASSPPTSWHTGELFF; DNA: TGTGCCAGCTCACCACCGACTAGCTGGCACACCGGGGAGCTGTTTTTT
D: TRBD1; V: TRBV5-1; J: TRBJ2-6; size: NA; CDR3: CASSLTGGSSGANVLTF; DNA: TGCGCCAGCAGCTTGACAGGGGGGTCCTCTGGGGCCAACGTCCTGACTTTC
D: NA; V: TRBV28; J: TRBJ2-2; size: NA; CDR3: CASTGDSNTGELFF; DNA: TGTGCCAGCACGGGGGACTCGAACACCGGGGAGCTGTTTTTT
D: TRBD2; V: TRBV9; J: TRBJ2-5; size: few; CDR3: CASSVGSGGETQYF; DNA: TGTGCCAGCAGCGTAGGCAGCGGGGGGGAGACCCAGTACTTC
D: NA; V: TRBV7-9; J: TRBJ2-7; size: once; CDR3: CASSLGGSLLEQYF; DNA: TGTGCCAGCAGCTTAGGAGGGTCCTTGTTGGAGCAGTACTTC
D: TRBD2; V: TRBV7-7; J: TRBJ2-2; size: NA; CDR3: CASSYLAGSTGELFF; DNA: TGTGCTAGCAGCTATCTAGCGGGGAGTACCGGGGAGCTGTTTTTT
D: NA; V: TRBV7-3; J: TRBJ2-1; size: NA; CDR3: CASSLRGGEQFF; DNA: TGTGCCAGCAGCTTACGGGGAGGTGAGCAGTTCTTC
D: NA; V: TRBV5-5; J: TRBJ2-3; size: NA; CDR3: CASILEVTDTQYF; DNA: TGTGCCAGCATACTAGAGGTGACAGATACGCAGTATTTT
D: TRBD1; V: TRBV6-6; J: TRBJ1-2; size: NA; CDR3: CASSYSTGDAGYTF; DNA: TGTGCCAGCAGTTACTCGACAGGGGACGCTGGCTACACCTTC
D: NA; V: TRBV5-4; J: TRBJ2-5; size: NA; CDR3: CASSLQAGGPGETQYF; DNA: TGTGCCAGCAGCTTGCAAGCCGGGGGACCGGGGGAGACCCAGTACTTC
D: TRBD1; V: TRBV19; J: TRBJ1-1; size: NA; CDR3: CASQIKDRGDTEAFF; DNA: TGTGCCAGTCAAATTAAAGACAGGGGTGACACTGAAGCTTTCTTT
D: TRBD1; V: TRBV18; J: TRBJ1-1; size: NA; CDR3: CASSVRDRGMNTEAFF; DNA: TGTGCCAGCTCAGTCCGGGACAGAGGAATGAACACTGAAGCTTTCTTT
D: NA; V: TRBV4-2; J: TRBJ2-1; size: NA; CDR3: CASSQRTTQVYEQFF; DNA: TGTGCCAGCAGCCAGCGGACTACCCAAGTTTATGAGCAGTTCTTC
D: TRBD1; V: TRBV7-8; J: TRBJ1-3; size: NA; CDR3: CASSRPGTGRNTIYF; DNA: TGTGCCAGCAGTCGACCCGGGACAGGGAGAAACACCATATATTTT
D: TRBD2; V: TRBV12-5; J: TRBJ2-1; size: NA; CDR3: CASGQERGAYNEQFF; DNA: TGTGCTAGTGGCCAAGAGCGGGGGGCCTACAATGAGCAGTTCTTC
D: NA; V: TRBV29-1; J: TRBJ2-5; size: NA; CDR3: CSVGRGRETQYF; DNA: TGCAGCGTTGGCAGGGGTCGGGAGACCCAGTACTTC
D: TRBD1; V: TRBV5-6; J: TRBJ1-2; size: NA; CDR3: CASSARDRNYGYTF; DNA: TGTGCCAGCAGCGCCCGGGACAGAAACTATGGCTACACCTTC
D: NA; V: TRBV7-9; J: TRBJ2-5; size: NA; CDR3: CASSLTQGGETQYF; DNA: TGTGCCAGCAGCTTGACTCAGGGTGGAGAGACCCAGTACTTC
D: TRBD1; V: TRBV5-1; J: TRBJ1-4; size: NA; CDR3: CASSLRQGNNEKLFF; DNA: TGCGCCAGCAGCTTAAGACAGGGCAATAATGAAAAACTGTTTTTT
D: NA; V: TRBV9; J: TRBJ1-4; size: NA; CDR3: CASSVAGEGEKLFF; DNA: TGTGCCAGCAGCGTGGCCGGGGAGGGAGAAAAACTGTTTTTT
D: TRBD2; V: TRBV5-1; J: TRBJ2-5; size: NA; CDR3: CASSLTSGQETQYF; DNA: TGCGCCAGCAGCTTGACTAGCGGACAAGAGACCCAGTACTTC